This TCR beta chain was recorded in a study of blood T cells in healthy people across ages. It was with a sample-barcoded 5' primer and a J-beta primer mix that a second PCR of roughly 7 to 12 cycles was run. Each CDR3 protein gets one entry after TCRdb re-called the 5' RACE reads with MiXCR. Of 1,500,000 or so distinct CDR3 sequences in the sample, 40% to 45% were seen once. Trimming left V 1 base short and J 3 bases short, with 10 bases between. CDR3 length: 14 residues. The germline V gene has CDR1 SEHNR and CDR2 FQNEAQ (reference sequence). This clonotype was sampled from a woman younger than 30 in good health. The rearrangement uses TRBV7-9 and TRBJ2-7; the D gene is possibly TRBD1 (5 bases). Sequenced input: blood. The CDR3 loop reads CASSLVQDHYEQYF. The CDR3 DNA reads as TGTGCCAGCAGCTTAGTACAGGACCACTACGAGCAGTACTTC.